Listed below are T cell receptor beta chains from one sample, sequenced in a study of T-cell reconstitution after alpha-beta-depleted transplantation in children. TCRdb re-derived calls from the PCR reads in MiXCR, one entry per CDR3 protein. Counted here are about 470,000 distinct CDR3 sequences, about 40% occurring once; the ten biggest clones make up 27%. Sequencing used PBMCs, obtained before TCRalphabeta/CD19-depleted stem cell transplant. The receptors come from a girl aged 2-9 years with aplastic anemia, due to receive a stem cell transplant. CDR3s include the opening cysteine and the closing phenylalanine or tryptophan. A D gene is named only where the DNA matches it firmly. Clone sizes are given selectively: once, few, many, or a class where the clone is expanded.

>many|TRBD2|TRBJ2-1|TRBV20-1
TGCAGTGCTAGGGGGTTTGCGGGAGGGCTCTACAATGAGCAGTTCTTC
CSARGFAGGLYNEQFF
>few|TRBD1|TRBJ2-7|TRBV29-1
TGCAGCATCCGGGACAGGGGGCGCCAAGCGGGAGTGTACTACGAGCAGTACTTC
CSIRDRGRQAGVYYEQYF
>.|.|TRBJ1-1|TRBV12-3/TRBV12-4
TGTGCCAGCAGTTTGGGTTTCGTCGAGGGTATGAACACTGAAGCTTTCTTT
CASSLGFVEGMNTEAFF
>few|.|TRBJ1-1|TRBV12-3/TRBV12-4
TGTGCCAGCAGTTCCCGCACAGGGTCGGGGAACACTGAAGCTTTCTTT
CASSSRTGSGNTEAFF
>many|TRBD2|TRBJ2-1|TRBV20-1
TGCAGTGCTAGATCCTCCAGCGGGATCTACAATGAGCAGTTCTTC
CSARSSSGIYNEQFF
>.|.|TRBJ2-1|TRBV3-1
TGTGCCAGCAGCCTAGGGACCCCGCGGGAGCAGTTCTTC
CASSLGTPREQFF
>.|.|TRBJ2-3|TRBV7-6
TGTGCCAGCAGCCTCGGGCGGGATGGGTCAGATACGCAGTATTTT
CASSLGRDGSDTQYF
>.|.|TRBJ2-4|TRBV20-1
TGCAGTGCTAGGCCCCTGACGGACGCCTCCCTCAAAAACATTCAGTACTTC
CSARPLTDASLKNIQYF
>.|.|TRBJ2-5|TRBV6-2/TRBV6-3
TGTGCCAGCAGGACCCGTGGGACCCAGTACTTC
CASRTRGTQYF
>.|.|TRBJ2-5|TRBV6-1
TGTGCCACCCTTATGGACGGAAGGGGAGAGACCCAGTACTTC
CATLMDGRGETQYF
>many|.|TRBJ2-1|TRBV20-1
TGCAGTGCTAGTACCGGGGGCGCAGTCTATGAGCAGTTCTTC
CSASTGGAVYEQFF